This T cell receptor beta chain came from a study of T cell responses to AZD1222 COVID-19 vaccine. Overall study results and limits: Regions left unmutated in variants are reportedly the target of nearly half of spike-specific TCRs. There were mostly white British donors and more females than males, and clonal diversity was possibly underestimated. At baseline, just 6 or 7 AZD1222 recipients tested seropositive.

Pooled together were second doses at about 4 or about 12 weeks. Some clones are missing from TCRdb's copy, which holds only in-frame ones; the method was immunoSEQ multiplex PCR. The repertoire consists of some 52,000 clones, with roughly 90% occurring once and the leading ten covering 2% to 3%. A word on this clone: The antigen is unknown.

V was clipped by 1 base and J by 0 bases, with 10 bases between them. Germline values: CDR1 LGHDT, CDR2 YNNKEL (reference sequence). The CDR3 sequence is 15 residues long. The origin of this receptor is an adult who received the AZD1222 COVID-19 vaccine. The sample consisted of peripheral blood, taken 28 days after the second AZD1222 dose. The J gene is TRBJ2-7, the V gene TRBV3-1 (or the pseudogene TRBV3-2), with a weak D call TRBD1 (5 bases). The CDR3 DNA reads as TGTGCCAGCAGCCAAGCGCCAGGGCGCTCCTACGAGCAGTACTTC. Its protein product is CASSQAPGRSYEQYF.